The entry below describes one TCR beta chain. The antigen is undetermined. In germline, CDR1 is MNHEY, CDR2 SMNVEV (reference sequence). This CDR3 region has 13 residues. V was clipped by 6 bases and J by 3 bases; unmatched bases: 5. The data stem from a study of shared clonotypes between healthy human individuals. General study points: A reduction in generation probabilities was seen for non-shared clonotypes relative to those shared by all four donors.

The repertoire was sequenced with immunoSEQ multiplex PCR; TCRdb's copy has only in-frame clones and lacks some. This sample has hundreds of thousands of clones, with 85% to 95% found just once. Naive CD8 isolation took CD45RO-negative cells positively selected for CCR7 and excluded terminally differentiated effector memory CD45RA+ cells. This sequence joins TRBV27 and TRBJ2-7, with 7 bases identical to TRBD2. Sequencing was performed on naive CD8+ T cells sorted from blood. The TCR sequence derives from a woman in her twenties or thirties in good health. The CDR3 DNA reads TGTGCCAGCAGCCCGGGACTACACTACGAGCAGTACTTC. Protein: CASSPGLHYEQYF.